The present T cell receptor beta chain was sequenced within a study of radiotherapy plus CTLA-4 blockade in lung cancer. Study summary: Among enrolled patients, roughly 20% responded and about 30% achieved disease control.

V shed 4 bases, J shed 4 bases, and the junction held 12 bases outside the gene matches. CDR3 length: 17 amino acids. CDR1 is SGHVS, CDR2 FNYEAQ, per germline. The method was immunoSEQ multiplex PCR; TCRdb's version includes in-frame clones alone and lacks a portion of them. Among 100,000 to 150,000 clones listed, around 75% were seen once. Patients had chemo-refractory metastatic non-small-cell lung cancer and received focal radiation plus CTLA-4 blockade that used ipilimumab. The material was peripheral blood, obtained from a patient treated with radiotherapy plus ipilimumab. This chain links TRBV7-6 with TRBJ2-3; 9 bases align to TRBD2. This TCR derives from a human donor with non-small cell lung cancer who had a partial response to radiotherapy plus ipilimumab. The CDR3 DNA reads TGTGCCAGCAGCTCCTTAGGTAGCGGGAGTTCCGCAGATACGCAGTATTTT. The encoded protein is CASSSLGSGSSADTQYF.